These 30 T cell receptor beta chains came from one sample sequenced in a study of shared clonotypes between healthy human individuals (TCRdb year 2020). Libraries were built with the immunoSEQ multiplex PCR assay. The clones in this table, taken by TCRdb from immuneACCESS, are in-frame only. Not every clone is retained; where verified, under half of the shortfall comes from an unresolved V gene, and the cause of the rest is unknown. Within this sample are about 2.4 million clones, with 90% to 95% of them counted one time only. The ten largest clones capture about 0.38% of the sample. Sequencing input: naive CD4+ T cells from PBMCs. The cell subset or site label on this specimen signifies: CD45RA+ positively selected. These receptors came from a man younger than 35 in good health. Some clones in this sample may be carry-over from other donors' samples.

This chain connects TRBV7-8 to TRBJ2-7; either TRBD1 or TRBD2 may fit D (6 bases each). Germline CDR1 SGHVS, CDR2 FQNEAQ. V lost 3 bases and J lost 5, with 14 bases in between. CDR3 size: 14 residues. The CDR3 DNA is TGTGCCAGCAGCTTTTCGATGGGGGGCAACGAGCAGTACTTC. Amino acids: CASSFSMGGNEQYF.

The rearrangement uses TRBV28 and TRBJ1-2; maybe TRBD1 (5 bases). The CDR3 is 15 residues long. Trimming took off 2 bases at V and 2 bases at J, with 12 bases between the two ends. CDR1 is MDHEN and CDR2 is SYDVKM in the germline V gene. The CDR3 protein is CASSLRRAANYGYTF. In DNA, the CDR3 is TGTGCCAGCAGTTTACGCAGGGCGGCAAACTATGGCTACACCTTC.

Remarks on this clone: This CDR3 is also generated by other DNA sequences in the sample. The chain employs TRBV5-1 and TRBJ2-5; D gene uncertain. This CDR3 comprises 14 residues. CDR1 and CDR2 (germline): SGHRS, YFSETQ. The germline V and J ends were trimmed by 2 bases and 2 bases, with 10 bases remaining between them. The CDR3, as DNA: TGCGCCAGCAGCTTCGGTCAGATACAAGAGACCCAGTACTTC. It specifies CASSFGQIQETQYF.

The rearrangement joins TRBV10-3 to TRBJ1-1; perhaps TRBD1 as D (5 bases). Per germline, CDR1 ENHRY and CDR2 SYGVKD. The CDR3 is made up of 14 amino acids. Trimming removed 8 bases at V and 4 bases at J, with 17 bases between. Written as DNA, the CDR3 is TGTGCCATCGCCGGGGGGAAAGTCGGCACTGAAGCTTTCTTT. Encoded protein: CAIAGGKVGTEAFF.

Comment on this clone: One end of the junction is discordant with germline, which a read error may explain. The V gene is TRBV18, the J gene TRBJ2-2, with 7 bases aligning to TRBD1. The CDR3 covers 15 residues. CDR1 is KGHSH, CDR2 LQKENI, per germline. The CDR3: CASTPQGANTGELFF. The CDR3 region has the DNA TGTGCCAGCACACCCCAGGGGGCGAACACCGGGGAGCTGTTTTTT.

This chain joins TRBV5-6 and TRBJ1-2; 7 bases agree with TRBD1. The germline V gene encodes CDR1 SGHDT and CDR2 YYEEEE. The CDR3 sequence is 17 residues long. Trimming took 3 bases from V and 0 from J; bases not matched to a gene: 11. This CDR3 reads CASSSTYRDSTNYGYTF. In DNA, the CDR3 is TGTGCCAGCAGCTCAACCTACCGGGACAGCACTAACTATGGCTACACCTTC.

As DNA, the CDR3 is TGTGCCATCAGGGGCCAAGGACAGATTCCGACTGAAGCTTTCTTT. Its translation is CAIRGQGQIPTEAFF. The V gene is TRBV10-3, the J gene TRBJ1-1, with TRBD1 as a possible D gene (6 bases). With 6 bases removed from V and 5 bases from J, the gap between germline ends came to 19 bases. CDR1 ENHRY and CDR2 SYGVKD come from the germline V gene. The CDR3 has 15 amino acids.

On this clone: Other DNA sequences in this specimen translate into the identical CDR3. This chain joins TRBV7-9 and TRBJ1-3; unclear D gene. Germline values: CDR1 SEHNR, CDR2 FQNEAQ (reference sequence). The CDR3 covers 14 residues. The V gene lost 3 bases and the J gene lost 1 base, with 7 bases spanning the gap. As DNA, the CDR3 is TGTGCCAGCAGCTTGTCGGGGTCTGGAAACACCATATATTTT. Amino acid sequence: CASSLSGSGNTIYF.

The rearrangement uses TRBV30 and TRBJ2-7; 8 nucleotides match TRBD1. CDR1 is GTSNPN, CDR2 SVGIG, per germline (reference sequence). The J segment lost 2 bases and the V segment lost 2 bases, leaving 5 bases of the junction unmatched. The CDR3 runs to 14 residues. The CDR3 sequence: CAWSMGQAPYEQYF. CDR3 DNA: TGTGCCTGGAGTATGGGACAGGCCCCCTACGAGCAGTACTTC.

Details on this clone: Other DNA sequences in the sample encode the same CDR3. The chain uses TRBV28 and TRBJ2-7; no definite D call. The CDR3 has 11 amino acids. Trimming removed 4 bases at V and 3 bases at J, with 4 bases between. Germline V gives CDR1 MDHEN, CDR2 SYDVKM. CDR3 coding DNA: TGTGCCAGCAGTTCTAACTACGAGCAGTACTTC. This sequence encodes CASSSNYEQYF.

This clone was counted between two and nine times. The gene calls are TRBV28 and TRBJ1-1; D is uncertain. The CDR3 contains 15 residues. V gave up 2 bases and J gave up 0 bases, with 10 bases separating them. Germline V gene lookup returns CDR1 MDHEN and CDR2 SYDVKM. Written as DNA, the CDR3 is TGTGCCAGCAGTTTACAGAGTACGATGAACACTGAAGCTTTCTTT. Translated: CASSLQSTMNTEAFF.

This chain connects TRBV5-1 to TRBJ2-2; 9 nucleotides match TRBD2. The CDR3 is 17 amino acids. Trimming took 3 bases from V and 5 from J; bases not matched to a gene: 11. The germline CDR1 and CDR2 sequences are SGHRS and YFSETQ. The CDR3: CASSSPLGLAGTGELFF. CDR3 bases: TGCGCCAGCAGCTCCCCCCTCGGGCTAGCGGGGACCGGGGAGCTGTTTTTT.

The chain couples TRBV6-1 to TRBJ1-2, with a tentative D call TRBD1 (5 bases). This CDR3 contains 13 residues. Germline-derived CDR1 and CDR2 are MNHNS and SASEGT. V dropped 2 bases and J dropped 14 bases, with 18 bases sitting between them. CDR3: CASSESTVRPGTF. In DNA, the CDR3 is TGTGCCAGCAGTGAATCGACAGTTCGCCCTGGGACCTTC.

The rearrangement links TRBV28 to TRBJ2-7, with D perhaps TRBD1 (5 bases). Germline V gives CDR1 MDHEN, CDR2 SYDVKM. Trimming took 7 bases from V and 1 from J, leaving 17 bases between them. The CDR3 length is 15 residues. The CDR3 sequence is CASNTQGKGSYEQYF. CDR3 DNA: TGTGCCAGCAATACTCAGGGAAAAGGGTCCTACGAGCAGTACTTC. Combining the CDR3 with reference TRBV28 and TRBJ2-7 gives the whole variable domain DVKVTQSSRYLVKRTGEKVFLECVQDMDHENMFWYRQDPGLGLRLIYFSYDVKMKEKGDIPEGYSVSREKKERFSLILESASTNQTSMYLCASNTQGKGSYEQYFGPGTRLTVT.

The CDR3 DNA follows: TGTGCCAGCAGCCTTCAGCGGGAGAGAGATACGCAGTATTTT. Protein sequence: CASSLQRERDTQYF. The chain links TRBV6-5 to TRBJ2-3; 8 bases map to TRBD2. The CDR3 is made up of 14 amino acids. V lost 6 bases and J lost 5; bases outside the gene matches: 7. In germline, CDR1 is MNHEY, CDR2 SVGAGI.

Details on this clone: Other DNA sequences from this sample encode an identical CDR3 as well. This chain links TRBV29-1 with TRBJ2-7, with TRBD1 as a possible D gene (5 bases). The CDR3 is made up of 13 amino acids. The germline CDR1 and CDR2 sequences are SQVTM and ANQGSEA. The V end was cut by 4 bases, the J end by 1 base, with 11 bases between. The CDR3 spells CSVGTKLSYEQYF. The CDR3 nucleotides read TGCAGCGTTGGGACAAAATTGTCCTACGAGCAGTACTTC.

This clone was seen once. This chain joins TRBV5-1 and TRBJ2-1; 8 nucleotides agree with TRBD2. Germline loops: CDR1 SGHRS, CDR2 YFSETQ. The CDR3 totals 16 residues. The junction had 6 bases not matched to a gene; V was cut back by 0 bases and J by 4 bases. CDR3 DNA: TGCGCCAGCAGCTTGGCCGAGGCGGGAGGATACAATGAGCAGTTCTTC. This gives the protein CASSLAEAGGYNEQFF.

The chain links TRBV2 to TRBJ2-5; D ambiguous. This CDR3 is 13 amino acids long. Germline V gives CDR1 SNHLY, CDR2 FYNNEI. V lost 6 bases and J lost 4, with 12 bases in between. The CDR3 reads CASRIDLRETQYF. CDR3 in DNA: TGTGCCAGCAGGATTGACTTGAGAGAGACCCAGTACTTC.

J is TRBJ2-1 and V is TRBV27; D is perhaps TRBD2 (5 bases). This CDR3 is built from 15 residues. V lost 3 bases and J 5 bases, leaving 14 bases between the germline ends. Germline V lookup: CDR1 MNHEY, CDR2 SMNVEV (reference sequence). The CDR3 region is CASSLIPSGNNEQFF. The CDR3 nucleotides are TGTGCCAGCAGTTTGATCCCCAGCGGCAACAATGAGCAGTTCTTC.

Here the CDR3 reads CASSLAPPSSYNEQFF. The CDR3 nucleotides are TGCGCCAGCAGCTTGGCCCCTCCTAGCTCCTACAATGAGCAGTTCTTC. The chain carries TRBV5-1 and TRBJ2-1; D remains ambiguous. CDR3 length: 16 residues. Germline CDR1 reads SGHRS; CDR2 reads YFSETQ. V lost 0 bases to trimming and J lost 0 bases, with 10 bases between them.

V usage is TRBV9 and J usage is TRBJ2-7; TRBD2 agrees at 8 bases. This CDR3 is 14 amino acids long. The germline V gene has CDR1 SGDLS and CDR2 YYNGEE. V gave up 4 bases and J gave up 3 bases; unmatched junction bases: 6. CDR3 protein: CASSRTSGNYEQYF. CDR3 nucleotide sequence: TGTGCCAGCAGCAGAACTAGCGGTAACTACGAGCAGTACTTC.

This clone was picked up one time. The chain carries TRBV29-1 and TRBJ2-7; no definite D call. V lost 0 bases and J lost 6, with 9 bases in between. Germline CDR1 is SQVTM and CDR2 is ANQGSEA. The CDR3 covers 12 residues. CDR3 loop: CSVEDPPGEQYF. For the CDR3, the DNA is TGCAGCGTTGAAGACCCCCCTGGCGAGCAGTACTTC.

A single count supports this clone. The V and J genes are TRBV5-8 and TRBJ1-5; perhaps TRBD1 as D (5 bases). The CDR3 extends over 15 amino acids. Trimming pared 5 bases from V and 6 bases from J, leaving 18 bases between. From germline, CDR1 is SGHTS and CDR2 YDEGEE. This CDR3 is CASRTAGLGSQPQHF. The CDR3 coding sequence is TGTGCCAGCAGAACGGCAGGGTTGGGGAGTCAGCCCCAGCATTTT.

The gene calls are TRBV30 and TRBJ1-1; TRBD1 agrees at 9 bases. V was pared by 4 bases and J by 4 bases, with 10 bases of the junction left unmatched. Germline values: CDR1 GTSNPN, CDR2 SVGIG (reference sequence). The CDR3 runs to 15 residues. The CDR3 DNA is TGTGCCTGGATTCGCTCCGGGACAGGGACCACTGAAGCTTTCTTT. Protein product: CAWIRSGTGTTEAFF.

The chain combines TRBV7-9 with TRBJ1-1; the D gene is possibly TRBD1 (6 bases). The ends were cut back, 5 bases at V and 3 bases at J, with 19 bases in the middle. The V gene's germline CDR1 is SEHNR and CDR2 FQNEAQ (reference sequence). This CDR3 is built from 16 residues. CDR3 DNA sequence: TGTGCCAGCAGCCACACTACAGGGAGGGGGGACACTGAAGCTTTCTTT. Translating it yields CASSHTTGRGDTEAFF.

The V and J genes are TRBV18 and TRBJ2-1; 12 nucleotides line up with TRBD2. Germline values: CDR1 KGHSH, CDR2 LQKENI. The CDR3 sequence is 16 residues long. J was trimmed by 10 bases and V by 6 bases; bases with no gene match: 13. DNA for the CDR3: TGTGCCAGCTCCCCAAGACAGCTAGCGGGAGGGCAGGAGCAGTTCTTC. Its translation is CASSPRQLAGGQEQFF.

The chain's CDR3 is CAWNTGQGSKETQYF. CDR3 DNA: TGTGCCTGGAACACGGGACAGGGCAGCAAGGAGACCCAGTACTTC. This chain connects TRBV30 to TRBJ2-5; 9 bases agree with TRBD1. The germline V gene encodes CDR1 GTSNPN and CDR2 SVGIG (reference sequence). V dropped 4 bases and J dropped 5; count of bases not matched to a gene: 11. The CDR3 covers 15 residues.

The V and J genes are TRBV6-1 and TRBJ2-5; no clear D gene. V was pared by 7 bases and J by 5 bases, with 17 bases between. Germline V lookup: CDR1 MNHNS, CDR2 SASEGT. This CDR3 contains 14 residues. The CDR3: CASTPGYRKETQYF. DNA of the CDR3: TGTGCCAGCACCCCAGGTTACCGAAAGGAGACCCAGTACTTC.

The V call is TRBV7-8, the J call TRBJ2-7; tentative D call: TRBD2 (7 bases). V was clipped by 3 bases and J by 6 bases, with 12 bases between them. Germline CDR1 and CDR2: SGHVS and FQNEAQ. The CDR3 length is 13 residues. This CDR3 reads CASSLSGGPEQYF. The CDR3 DNA sequence: TGTGCCAGCAGCTTGTCGGGGGGCCCCGAGCAGTACTTC.

A single count supports this clone. This chain uses TRBV29-1 with TRBJ2-1; 11 bases agree with TRBD2. This CDR3 spans 15 amino acids. V was pared by 0 bases and J by 15 bases, with 13 bases of the junction left unmatched. CDR1 and CDR2 (germline): SQVTM, ANQGSEA. The chain's CDR3 is CSVEEGTSGSGPPFF. CDR3 nucleotide sequence: TGCAGCGTTGAAGAGGGAACTAGCGGGAGTGGTCCCCCGTTCTTC.